This record looks at one T cell receptor (beta chain) sequence and its context. The record originates from a study of OX40 agonist ivuxolimab in advanced cancers. Profiled with immunoSEQ multiplex PCR; TCRdb holds only in-frame clones, not every one. The sample holds 20,000 to 25,000 clones; more than 75% are singletons and the top ten take about 35%. The TCR was taken from an adult with an advanced solid tumor such as melanoma, head and neck, liver or kidney cancer. The sample consisted of CD4+ or CD8+ T cells sorted from blood, taken in a trial of the OX40 agonist ivuxolimab.

CDR3 residues: CASSPLPPGGNTGELFF. The DNA for the CDR3 is TGTGCCAGCAGTCCCCTCCCCCCCGGGGGGAATACCGGGGAGCTGTTTTTT. The V and J genes are TRBV27 and TRBJ2-2; TRBD2 matches at 7 bases. Trimming took 5 bases from V and 5 from J; bases not matched to a gene: 14. The CDR3 is made up of 17 amino acids. The germline V gene has CDR1 MNHEY and CDR2 SMNVEV (reference sequence).